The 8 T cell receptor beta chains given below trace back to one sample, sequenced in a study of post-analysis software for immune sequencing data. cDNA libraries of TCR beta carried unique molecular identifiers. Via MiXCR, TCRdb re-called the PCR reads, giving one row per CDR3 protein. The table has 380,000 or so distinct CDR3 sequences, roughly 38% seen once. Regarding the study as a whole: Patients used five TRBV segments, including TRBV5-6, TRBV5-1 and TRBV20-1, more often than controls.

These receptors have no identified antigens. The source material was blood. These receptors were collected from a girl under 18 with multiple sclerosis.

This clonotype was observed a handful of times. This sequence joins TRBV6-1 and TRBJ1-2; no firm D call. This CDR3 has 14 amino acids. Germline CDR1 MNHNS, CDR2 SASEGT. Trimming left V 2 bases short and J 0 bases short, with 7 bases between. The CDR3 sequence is CASSEWRTNYGYTF. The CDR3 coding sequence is TGTGCCAGCAGTGAATGGCGGACTAACTATGGCTACACCTTC.

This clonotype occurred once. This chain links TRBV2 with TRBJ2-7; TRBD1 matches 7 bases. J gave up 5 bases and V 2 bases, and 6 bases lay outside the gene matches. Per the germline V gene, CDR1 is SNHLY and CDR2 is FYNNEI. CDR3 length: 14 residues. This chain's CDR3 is CASSERDSGHEQYF. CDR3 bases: TGTGCCAGCAGTGAACGGGACAGTGGCCACGAGCAGTACTTC.

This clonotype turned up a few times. CDR3 coding DNA: TGCGCCAGCGGGGGCGGCTCGGCGACCTACGAGCAGTACTTC. Its translation: CASGGGSATYEQYF. V gene TRBV5-1 combines with J gene TRBJ2-7; a possible D gene is TRBD1 (6 bases). The CDR3 contains 14 residues. Looked up from germline, CDR1 is SGHRS and CDR2 is YFSETQ. V was pared by 7 bases and J by 2 bases, with 16 bases between.

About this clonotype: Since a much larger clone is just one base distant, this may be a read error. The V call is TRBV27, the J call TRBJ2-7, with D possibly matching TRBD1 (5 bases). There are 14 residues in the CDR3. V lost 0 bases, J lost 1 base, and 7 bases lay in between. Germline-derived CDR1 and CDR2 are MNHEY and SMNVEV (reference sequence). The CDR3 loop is CASSLSDRSYEQYF. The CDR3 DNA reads TGTGCCAGCAGTTTATCCGACAGATCCTACGAGCAGTACTTC.

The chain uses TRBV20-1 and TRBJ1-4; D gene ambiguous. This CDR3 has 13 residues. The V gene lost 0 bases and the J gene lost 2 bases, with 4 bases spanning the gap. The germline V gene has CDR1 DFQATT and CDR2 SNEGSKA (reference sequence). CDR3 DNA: TGCAGTGCTAGAGAGGGGACTAATGAAAAACTGTTTTTT. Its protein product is CSAREGTNEKLFF.

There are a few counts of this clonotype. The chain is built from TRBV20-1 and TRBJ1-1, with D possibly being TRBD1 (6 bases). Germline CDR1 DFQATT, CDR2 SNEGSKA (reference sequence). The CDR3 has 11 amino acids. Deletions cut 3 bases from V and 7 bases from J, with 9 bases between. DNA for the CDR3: TGCAGTGCTAGGGGGGGCGTTGAAGCTTTCTTT. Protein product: CSARGGVEAFF.

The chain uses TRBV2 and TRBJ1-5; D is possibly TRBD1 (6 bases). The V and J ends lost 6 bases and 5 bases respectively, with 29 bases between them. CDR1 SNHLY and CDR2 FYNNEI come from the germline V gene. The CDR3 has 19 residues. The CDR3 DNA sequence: TGTGCCAGCAGCGGCTCGGGGGGGCGAGGGGGATATCGCTATCAGCCCCAGCATTTT. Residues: CASSGSGGRGGYRYQPQHF.

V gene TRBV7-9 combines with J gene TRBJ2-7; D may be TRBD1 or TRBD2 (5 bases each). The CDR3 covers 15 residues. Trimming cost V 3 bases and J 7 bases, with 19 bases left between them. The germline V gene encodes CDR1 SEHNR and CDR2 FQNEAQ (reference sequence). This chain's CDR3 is CASSFHTGPRGEQYF. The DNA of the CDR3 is TGTGCCAGCAGCTTTCACACAGGACCCCGGGGAGAGCAGTACTTC.